This TCR beta chain was found in a study of blood T cell repertoires in COVID-19. Study information: Collection of acute and convalescent COVID-19 samples took place in the United States, Italy and Spain. T cells, B-cell-depleted T cells, or PBMCs supplied cDNA or gDNA.

This CDR3 region has 15 residues. V was trimmed by 0 bases and J by 6 bases, leaving 12 bases between them. Per germline, CDR1 KGHSH and CDR2 LQKENI. As processed by the authors: Cell counts per sample came from amplifying reference gene primers. Assay used: immunoSEQ multiplex PCR; TCRdb lists only in-frame clones, some missing. Clone size and the V and J calls come from that table; the DNA yielded D and trimming. The table has roughly 300,000 clones, 85% seen once. The sequenced sample consisted of peripheral blood. This chain connects TRBV18 to TRBJ2-1, with a weak D call TRBD1 (6 bases). The clonotype originates from a human donor in a cohort sampled during active COVID-19. CDR3 nucleotides: TGTGCCAGCTCACCACCCGGGACAACCCGCAATGAGCAGTTCTTC. It yields the protein CASSPPGTTRNEQFF.